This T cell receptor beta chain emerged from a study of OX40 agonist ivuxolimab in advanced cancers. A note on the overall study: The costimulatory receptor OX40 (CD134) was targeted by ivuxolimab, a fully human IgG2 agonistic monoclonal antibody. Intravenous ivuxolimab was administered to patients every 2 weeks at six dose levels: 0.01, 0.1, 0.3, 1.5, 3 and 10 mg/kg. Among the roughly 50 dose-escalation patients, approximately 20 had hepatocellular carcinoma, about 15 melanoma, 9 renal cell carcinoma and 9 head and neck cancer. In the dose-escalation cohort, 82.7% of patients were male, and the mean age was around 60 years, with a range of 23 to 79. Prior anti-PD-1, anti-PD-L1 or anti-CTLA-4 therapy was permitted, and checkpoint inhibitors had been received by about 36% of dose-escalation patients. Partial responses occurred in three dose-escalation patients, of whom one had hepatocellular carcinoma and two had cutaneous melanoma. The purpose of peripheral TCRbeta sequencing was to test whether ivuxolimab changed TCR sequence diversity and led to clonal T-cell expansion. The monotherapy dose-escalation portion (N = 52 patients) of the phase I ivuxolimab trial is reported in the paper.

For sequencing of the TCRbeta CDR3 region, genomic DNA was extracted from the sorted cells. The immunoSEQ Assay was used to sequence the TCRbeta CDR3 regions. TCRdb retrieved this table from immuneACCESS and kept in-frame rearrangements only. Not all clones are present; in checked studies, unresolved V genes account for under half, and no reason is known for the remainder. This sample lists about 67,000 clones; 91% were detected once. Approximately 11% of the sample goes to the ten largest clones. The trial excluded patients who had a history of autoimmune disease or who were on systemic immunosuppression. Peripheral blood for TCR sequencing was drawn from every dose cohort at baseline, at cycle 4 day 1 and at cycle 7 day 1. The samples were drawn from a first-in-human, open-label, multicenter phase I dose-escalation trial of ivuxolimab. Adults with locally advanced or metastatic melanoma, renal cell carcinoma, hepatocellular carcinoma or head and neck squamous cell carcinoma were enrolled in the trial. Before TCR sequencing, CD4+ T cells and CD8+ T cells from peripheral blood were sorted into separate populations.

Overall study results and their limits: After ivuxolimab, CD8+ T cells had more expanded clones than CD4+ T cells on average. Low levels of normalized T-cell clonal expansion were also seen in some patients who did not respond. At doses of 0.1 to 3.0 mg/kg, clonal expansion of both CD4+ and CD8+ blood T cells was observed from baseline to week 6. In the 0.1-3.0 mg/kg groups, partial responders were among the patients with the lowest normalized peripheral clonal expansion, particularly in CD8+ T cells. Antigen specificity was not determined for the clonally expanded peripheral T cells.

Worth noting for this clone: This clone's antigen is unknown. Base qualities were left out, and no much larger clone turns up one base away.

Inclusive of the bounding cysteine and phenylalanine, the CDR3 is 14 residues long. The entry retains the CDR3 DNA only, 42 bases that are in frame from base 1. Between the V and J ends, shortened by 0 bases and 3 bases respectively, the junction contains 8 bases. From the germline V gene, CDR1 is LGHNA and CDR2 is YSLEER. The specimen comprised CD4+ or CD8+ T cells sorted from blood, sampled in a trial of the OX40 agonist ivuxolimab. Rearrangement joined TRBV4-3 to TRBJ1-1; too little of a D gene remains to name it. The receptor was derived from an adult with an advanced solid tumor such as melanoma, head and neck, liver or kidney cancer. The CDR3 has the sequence CASSQDRGYTEAFF. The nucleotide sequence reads TGCGCCAGCAGCCAAGATCGGGGTTACACTGAAGCTTTCTTT.